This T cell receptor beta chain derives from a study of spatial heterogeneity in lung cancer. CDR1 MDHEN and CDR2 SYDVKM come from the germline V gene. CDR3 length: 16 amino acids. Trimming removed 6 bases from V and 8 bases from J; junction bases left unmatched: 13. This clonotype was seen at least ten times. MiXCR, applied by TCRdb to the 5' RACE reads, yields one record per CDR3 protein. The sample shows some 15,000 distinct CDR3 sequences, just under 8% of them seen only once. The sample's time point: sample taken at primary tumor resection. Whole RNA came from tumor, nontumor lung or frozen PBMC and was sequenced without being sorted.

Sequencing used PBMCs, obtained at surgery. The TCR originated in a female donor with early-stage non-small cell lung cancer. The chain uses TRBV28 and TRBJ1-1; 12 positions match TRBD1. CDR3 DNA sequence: TGTGCCAGCAGCCCGTTTCCGGGACAGGGGGCCCGAGAAGCTTTCTTT. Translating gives CASSPFPGQGAREAFF.